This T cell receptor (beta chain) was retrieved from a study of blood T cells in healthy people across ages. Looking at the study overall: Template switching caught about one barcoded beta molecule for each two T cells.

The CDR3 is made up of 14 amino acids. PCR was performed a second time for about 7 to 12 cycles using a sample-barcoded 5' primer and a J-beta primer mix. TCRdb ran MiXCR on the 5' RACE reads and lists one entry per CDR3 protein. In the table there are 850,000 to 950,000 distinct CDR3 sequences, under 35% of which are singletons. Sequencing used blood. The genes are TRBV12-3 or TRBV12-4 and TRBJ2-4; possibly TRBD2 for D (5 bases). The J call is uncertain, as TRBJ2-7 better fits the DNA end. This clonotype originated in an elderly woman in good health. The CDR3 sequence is CASGDSVKSYEQYF. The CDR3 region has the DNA TGTGCCAGTGGAGATAGCGTTAAGTCCTACGAGCAGTACTTC.